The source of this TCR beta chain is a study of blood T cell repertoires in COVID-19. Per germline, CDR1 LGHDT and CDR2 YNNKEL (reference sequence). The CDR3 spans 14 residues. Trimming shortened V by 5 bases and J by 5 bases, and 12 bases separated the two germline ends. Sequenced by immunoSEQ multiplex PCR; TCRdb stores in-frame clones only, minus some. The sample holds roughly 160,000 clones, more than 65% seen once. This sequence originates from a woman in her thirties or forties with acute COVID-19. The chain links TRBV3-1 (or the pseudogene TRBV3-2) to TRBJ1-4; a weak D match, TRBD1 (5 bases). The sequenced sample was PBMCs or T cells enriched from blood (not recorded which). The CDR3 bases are TGTGCCAGCAGCAGCCGACAGACAAATGAAAAACTGTTTTTT. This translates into CASSSRQTNEKLFF.